This passage covers 28 T cell receptor beta chains from one sample sequenced in a study of CD8 T cell repertoires and HIV-1 epitope variants (dated by TCRdb to the early 2020s). Library preparation was by the immunoSEQ multiplex PCR assay. TCRdb carries this immuneACCESS record with in-frame sequences only. Its versions omit some clonotypes, under half of them owing to an unresolved V gene in the studies checked, with the rest unexplained. The sample data list 5,000 to 5,500 clones, and around 72% of these were observed just once. The ten largest clonotypes hold approximately 50% of the sample. No cognate antigen is known for these TCRs. Sequenced input: cultured CD8+ T cells derived from PBMCs. The receptor set was obtained from a male donor with HIV.

By share, this clone ranks as medium-sized. This sequence joins TRBV27 and TRBJ2-7; D ambiguous. V lost 5 bases, J lost 2 bases, and 10 bases lay in between. The CDR3 totals 13 residues. The germline V gene has CDR1 MNHEY and CDR2 SMNVEV (reference sequence). CDR3 coding DNA: TGTGCCAGCAGTCCCGCCCGAACCTACGAGCAGTACTTC. As protein: CASSPARTYEQYF.

This clone was seen only once. The rearrangement uses TRBV19 and TRBJ2-1, with D tentatively TRBD1 or TRBD2 (5 bases each). This CDR3 has 13 amino acids. Germline V lookup: CDR1 LNHDA, CDR2 SQIVND (reference sequence). V lost 5 bases and J lost 9, with 14 bases in between. Here the CDR3 DNA reads TGTGCCAGTAGTGTGCCTCCTGGGGGTGAGCAGTTCTTC. It specifies CASSVPPGGEQFF.

The table lists this clone with a few counts. Here the CDR3 DNA reads TGCGCCAGCAGTGGCGTAAATACCGGGGAGCTGTTTTTT. Translating gives CASSGVNTGELFF. This rearrangement joins TRBV10-1 to TRBJ2-2, with unresolved D. The CDR3 totals 13 residues. Trimming left V 4 bases short and J 5 bases short, with 8 bases between. CDR1 is WNHNN and CDR2 is SYGVQD in the germline V gene (reference sequence).

The chain joins TRBV5-1 to TRBJ2-5; D is perhaps TRBD1 (6 bases). Germline values: CDR1 SGHRS, CDR2 YFSETQ. V lost 3 bases and J lost 10, with 16 bases in between. The length of the CDR3 is 13 residues. The DNA for the CDR3 is TGCGCCAGCAGCTCAGGACAGAGCCCGGACCAGTACTTC. Translation gives CASSSGQSPDQYF.

The CDR3 region is CASSLSSTSGSPTERYEQYF. In DNA, the CDR3 is TGTGCCAGCAGTTTAAGTTCCACTAGCGGGAGCCCCACCGAACGATACGAGCAGTACTTC. The rearrangement uses TRBV28 and TRBJ2-7, with 11 bases lining up with TRBD2. After removal of 2 bases from V and 4 bases from J, the junction contained 19 bases not matched to a gene. In germline, CDR1 is MDHEN, CDR2 SYDVKM. There are 20 residues in the CDR3.

The V call is TRBV27, the J call TRBJ2-1; 8 bases map to TRBD2. The CDR3 has 14 residues. V trimming: 7 bases; J trimming: 9 bases; junction bases outside the gene matches: 11. Germline CDR1 and CDR2: MNHEY and SMNVEV (reference sequence). CDR3 region: CASIRPGLGREQFF. In DNA, the CDR3 is TGTGCCAGCATTCGACCGGGACTAGGCCGTGAGCAGTTCTTC.

In its sample, this clone was seen a few times. The chain links TRBV5-1 to TRBJ2-7; 7 bases are a match to TRBD1. The CDR3 has 14 amino acids. V trimming: 1 base; J trimming: 5 bases; junction bases outside the gene matches: 6. Germline V gives CDR1 SGHRS, CDR2 YFSETQ. The CDR3 region has the DNA TGCGCCAGCAGCTTGTACCAGGGGGACCACGAGCAGTACTTC. Translating it yields CASSLYQGDHEQYF.

The rearrangement uses TRBV28 and TRBJ2-1; a possible D gene is TRBD2 (6 bases). Looked up from germline, CDR1 is MDHEN and CDR2 is SYDVKM. This CDR3 comprises 15 residues. With 3 bases removed from V and 8 bases from J, the gap between germline ends came to 17 bases. CDR3 coding DNA: TGTGCCAGCAGTTTCGCCGCCGTATGGGGGGATGAGCAGTTCTTC. Translated: CASSFAAVWGDEQFF.

The J gene is TRBJ2-3, the V gene TRBV11-2; D is unresolved. The germline V and J ends were trimmed by 2 bases and 6 bases, with 15 bases remaining between them. The CDR3 loop spans 15 amino acids. From germline, CDR1 is SGHAT and CDR2 FQNNGV. The CDR3 DNA is TGTGCCAGCAGCTTAAGAACGCCACAATGGGATACGCAGTATTTT. Protein: CASSLRTPQWDTQYF. Together with reference TRBV11-2 and TRBJ2-3, the CDR3 gives the full variable domain: EAGVAQSPRYKIIEKRQSVAFWCNPISGHATLYWYQQILGQGPKLLIQFQNNGVVDDSQLPKDRFSAERLKGVDSTLKIQPAKLEDSAVYLCASSLRTPQWDTQYFGPGTRLTVL.

V is TRBV7-8 and J is TRBJ1-2, with TRBD1 identical over 8 bases. J was trimmed by 7 bases and V by 1 base; bases with no gene match: 8. Germline V gene sequence: CDR1 SGHVS, CDR2 FQNEAQ. The CDR3 has 15 amino acids. This chain's CDR3 is CASSLGLTGEVGYTF. The CDR3 coding sequence is TGTGCCAGCAGCTTAGGTCTGACAGGGGAGGTTGGCTACACCTTC.

This rearrangement joins TRBV28 to TRBJ2-2; D assignment may be TRBD1 or TRBD2 (6 bases each). The CDR3 runs 16 residues. In germline, CDR1 is MDHEN, CDR2 SYDVKM. Trimming took 6 bases from V and 0 from J, leaving 14 bases between them. CDR3 DNA sequence: TGTGCCAGCAGCCCGCGGAGGGGGGCGAACACCGGGGAGCTGTTTTTT. Translating gives CASSPRRGANTGELFF.

This chain links TRBV28 with TRBJ2-7; D uncertain. The germline CDR1 and CDR2 sequences are MDHEN and SYDVKM. V was trimmed by 8 bases and J by 2 bases, leaving 10 bases between them. This CDR3 region has 12 residues. The CDR3 region has the DNA TGTGCCAGCCTCAGTGTGGCCTACGAGCAGTACTTC. Translated: CASLSVAYEQYF.

The chain has TRBV7-3 and TRBJ1-1; D is unclear. This CDR3 region has 13 residues. With 7 bases removed from V and 4 bases from J, the gap between germline ends came to 13 bases. CDR1 and CDR2 from the germline V gene are SGHTA and FQGTGA. The CDR3 region has the DNA TGTGCCAGCACCATAGGAGAGGGCACTGAAGCTTTCTTT. Translation: CASTIGEGTEAFF.

The rearrangement joins TRBV6-5 to TRBJ2-2; tentative D call: TRBD1 (5 bases). CDR3 length: 14 residues. Deletions cut 0 bases from V and 5 bases from J, with 7 bases between. Germline V CDR1 and CDR2: MNHEY, SVGAGI. DNA for the CDR3: TGTGCCAGCAGTTACTCGCAGGGAACCGGGGAGCTGTTTTTT. It encodes CASSYSQGTGELFF.

This sequence joins TRBV30 and TRBJ2-1, with 8 bases lining up with TRBD2. Germline V gene lookup returns CDR1 GTSNPN and CDR2 SVGIG (reference sequence). Trimming cost V 5 bases and J 9 bases; bases outside gene matches: 12. This CDR3 is 14 amino acids long. DNA of the CDR3: TGTGCCTGGGAGCACCCGGGGGGGCCGGGTGAGCAGTTCTTC. Translated, it gives CAWEHPGGPGEQFF. Full variable domain (rest looked up from reference TRBV30 and TRBJ2-1): SQTIHQWPATLVQPVGSPLSLECTVEGTSNPNLYWYRQAAGRGLQLLFYSVGIGQISSEVPQNLSASRPQDRQFILSSKKLLLSDSGFYLCAWEHPGGPGEQFFGPGTRLTVL.

This chain links TRBV5-1 with TRBJ1-3; TRBD1 is a possible D gene (6 bases). The CDR3 loop spans 13 amino acids. CDR1 and CDR2 from the germline V gene are SGHRS and YFSETQ. V lost 8 bases and J 7 bases, leaving 16 bases between the germline ends. CDR3 region: CASRDTERNTIYF. CDR3 in DNA: TGCGCCAGTAGGGACACTGAAAGGAACACCATATATTTT. The variable domain in full, with the rest retrieved from reference TRBV5-1 and TRBJ1-3, is KAGVTQTPRYLIKTRGQQVTLSCSPISGHRSVSWYQQTPGQGLQFLFEYFSETQRNKGNFPGRFSGRQFSNSRSEMNVSTLELGDSALYLCASRDTERNTIYFGEGSWLTVV.

In this sample, this clone turned up a few times. This chain connects TRBV5-6 to TRBJ1-6, with unresolved D. From germline, CDR1 is SGHDT and CDR2 YYEEEE. This CDR3 contains 14 residues. V lost 0 bases and J 9 bases, leaving 10 bases between the germline ends. The CDR3 DNA follows: TGTGCCAGCAGCTTGGCCGAAATGGGTTCACCCCTCCACTTT. Translating gives CASSLAEMGSPLHF.

J is TRBJ2-7 and V is TRBV25-1; unclear D gene. Trimming removed 1 base at V and 4 bases at J, with 8 bases between. This CDR3 is built from 13 residues. Germline CDR1 MGHDK, CDR2 SYGVNS. The CDR3 reads CASSESLLYEQYF. CDR3 sequence (DNA): TGTGCCAGCAGTGAATCACTTCTTTACGAGCAGTACTTC.

This clone has a handful of counts. The chain couples TRBV4-2 to TRBJ1-1, with 12 bases lining up with TRBD1. This CDR3 region has 15 residues. Germline values: CDR1 LGHNA, CDR2 YNFKEQ. The V and J ends lost 1 base and 4 bases, in that order; junction bases with no gene match: 1. In DNA form, the CDR3 reads TGTGCCAGCAGCCAAGGGGACAGGGGGCCCACTGAAGCTTTCTTT. This encodes CASSQGDRGPTEAFF.

V gene TRBV11-3 combines with J gene TRBJ2-2, with 8 bases that match TRBD2. After removal of 1 base from V and 0 bases from J, the junction contained 7 bases not matched to a gene. Looked up from germline, CDR1 is SGHNT and CDR2 is YENEEA. CDR3 length equals 18 residues. This CDR3 reads CASSLAAGAYANTGELFF. The CDR3, as DNA: TGTGCCAGCAGCTTAGCAGCGGGGGCCTACGCGAACACCGGGGAGCTGTTTTTT. Combining the CDR3 with reference TRBV11-3 and TRBJ2-2 gives the whole variable domain EAGVVQSPRYKIIEKKQPVAFWCNPISGHNTLYWYLQNLGQGPELLIRYENEEAVDDSQLPKDRFSAERLKGVDSTLKIQPAELGDSAVYLCASSLAAGAYANTGELFFGEGSRLTVL.

The rearrangement joins TRBV5-8 to TRBJ1-5, with D perhaps TRBD1 (5 bases). Trimming removed 4 bases at V and 3 bases at J, with 8 bases between. The CDR3 loop spans 13 amino acids. Germline lookup yields CDR1 SGHTS and CDR2 YDEGEE. The CDR3 region is CASSQGANQPQHF. The CDR3 DNA reads TGTGCCAGCAGCCAGGGTGCCAATCAGCCCCAGCATTTT.

This chain connects TRBV13 to TRBJ1-1; 8 nucleotides line up with TRBD1. This CDR3 region has 15 residues. Germline-derived CDR1 and CDR2 are PRHDT and FYEKMQ (reference sequence). Trimming cost V 6 bases and J 2 bases; bases outside gene matches: 8. The CDR3 DNA follows: TGTGCCAGCAGTTTACAGGGGGAAGCCAACACTGAAGCTTTCTTT. This translates into CASSLQGEANTEAFF. Combining the CDR3 with reference TRBV13 and TRBJ1-1 gives the whole variable domain AAGVIQSPRHLIKEKRETATLKCYPIPRHDTVYWYQQGPGQDPQFLISFYEKMQSDKGSIPDRFSAQQFSDYHSELNMSSLELGDSALYFCASSLQGEANTEAFFGQGTRLTVV.

The rearrangement links TRBV10-3 to TRBJ2-7; D is possibly TRBD1 (5 bases). From germline, CDR1 is ENHRY and CDR2 SYGVKD. The CDR3 is made up of 14 amino acids. Trimming stripped 3 bases from V and 3 bases from J, with 12 bases between. CDR3 protein: CAISDPAGIYEQYF. The CDR3 DNA reads as TGTGCCATCAGTGATCCGGCAGGGATCTACGAGCAGTACTTC.

V usage is TRBV7-9 and J usage is TRBJ2-1; 8 bases fit TRBD2. Germline loops: CDR1 SEHNR, CDR2 FQNEAQ (reference sequence). The CDR3 has 13 amino acids. J lost 6 bases, V lost 5 bases, and 3 bases had no gene match. CDR3 in amino acids: CASSAGGRNEQFF. CDR3 coding DNA: TGTGCCAGCAGCGCGGGGGGCCGCAATGAGCAGTTCTTC. Using reference TRBV7-9 and TRBJ2-1 for the parts outside the CDR3, the full variable domain is DTGVSQNPRHKITKRGQNVTFRCDPISEHNRLYWYRQTLGQGPEFLTYFQNEAQLEKSRLLSDRFSAERPKGSFSTLEIQRTEQGDSAMYLCASSAGGRNEQFFGPGTRLTVL.

V and J are TRBV10-3 and TRBJ1-1; D unresolved. V was pared by 1 base and J by 0 bases, with 3 bases between. Germline CDR1 ENHRY, CDR2 SYGVKD. This CDR3 is 13 amino acids long. The CDR3 nucleotides are TGTGCCATCAGTGAGTTGCTGAACACTGAAGCTTTCTTT. Protein product: CAISELLNTEAFF.

In this sample, this clone turned up once. The rearrangement uses TRBV6-5 and TRBJ2-7, with unresolved D. This CDR3 has 13 residues. Per germline, CDR1 MNHEY and CDR2 SVGAGI. V lost 2 bases to trimming and J lost 0 bases, with 5 bases between them. CDR3 bases: TGTGCCAGCAGTTACATGAGCTCCTACGAGCAGTACTTC. It is translated as CASSYMSSYEQYF.

The J gene is TRBJ2-3, the V gene TRBV29-1; perhaps TRBD2 as D (5 bases). Germline V gives CDR1 SQVTM, CDR2 ANQGSEA. The CDR3 contains 15 residues. V dropped 1 base and J dropped 4 bases, with 15 bases sitting between them. CDR3 loop: CSVEGGPPRADTQYF. CDR3 coding DNA: TGCAGCGTTGAAGGCGGACCGCCGAGGGCAGATACGCAGTATTTT.

The chain employs TRBV27 and TRBJ2-7; 10 nucleotides align to TRBD1. Germline CDR1 is MNHEY and CDR2 is SMNVEV (reference sequence). V gave up 5 bases and J gave up 7 bases; unmatched junction bases: 5. The CDR3 extends over 13 amino acids. The CDR3 sequence is CASSQPGQGEQYF. The CDR3 DNA follows: TGTGCCAGCAGTCAACCGGGACAGGGGGAGCAGTACTTC.